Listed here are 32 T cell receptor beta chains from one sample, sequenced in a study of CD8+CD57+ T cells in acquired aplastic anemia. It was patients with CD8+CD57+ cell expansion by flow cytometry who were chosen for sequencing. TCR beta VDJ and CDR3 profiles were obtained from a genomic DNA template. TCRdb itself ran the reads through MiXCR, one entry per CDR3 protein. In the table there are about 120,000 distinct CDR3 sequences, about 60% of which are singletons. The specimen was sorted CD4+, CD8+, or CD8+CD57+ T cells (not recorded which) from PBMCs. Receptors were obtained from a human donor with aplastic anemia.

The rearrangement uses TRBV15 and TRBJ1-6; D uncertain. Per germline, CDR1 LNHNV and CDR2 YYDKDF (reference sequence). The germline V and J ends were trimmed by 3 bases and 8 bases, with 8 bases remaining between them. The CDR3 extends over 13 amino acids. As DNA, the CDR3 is TGTGCCACCAGCAGGGGAATTCATTCACCCCTCCACTTT. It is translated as CATSRGIHSPLHF.

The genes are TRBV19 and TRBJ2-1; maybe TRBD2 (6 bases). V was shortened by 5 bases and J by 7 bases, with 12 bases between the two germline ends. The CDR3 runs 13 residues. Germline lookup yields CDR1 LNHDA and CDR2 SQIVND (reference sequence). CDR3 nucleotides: TGTGCCAGTAGTTTGGCCGCGGGGAATGAGCAGTTCTTC. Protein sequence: CASSLAAGNEQFF.

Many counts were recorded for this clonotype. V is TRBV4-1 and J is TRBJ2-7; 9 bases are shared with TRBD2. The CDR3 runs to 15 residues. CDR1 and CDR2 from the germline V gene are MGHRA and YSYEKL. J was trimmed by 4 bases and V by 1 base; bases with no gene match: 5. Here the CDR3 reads CASSQGLAGVYEQYF. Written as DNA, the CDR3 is TGCGCCAGCAGCCAAGGGTTAGCGGGAGTATACGAGCAGTACTTC.

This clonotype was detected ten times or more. DNA of the CDR3: TGTGCCAGCAGTTACTCGGCCCGGGAGTACACCTTC. Translation: CASSYSAREYTF. The chain recombines TRBV6-5 with TRBJ1-2; the D is unclear. The CDR3 totals 12 residues. The V end lost 0 bases, the J end lost 11 bases, and 10 bases lay between the germline ends. Germline lookup yields CDR1 MNHEY and CDR2 SVGAGI.

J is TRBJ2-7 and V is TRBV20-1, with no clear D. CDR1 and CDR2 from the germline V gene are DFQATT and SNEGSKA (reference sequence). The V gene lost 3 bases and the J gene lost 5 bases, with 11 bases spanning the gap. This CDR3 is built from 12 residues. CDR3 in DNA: TGCAGTGCTAGTCGCCCGGTGGACGAGCAGTACTTC. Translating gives CSASRPVDEQYF.

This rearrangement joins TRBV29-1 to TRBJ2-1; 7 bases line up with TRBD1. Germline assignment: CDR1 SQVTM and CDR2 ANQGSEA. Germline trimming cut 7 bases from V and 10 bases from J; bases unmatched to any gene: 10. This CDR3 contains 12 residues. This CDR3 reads CSGRTGSWEQFF. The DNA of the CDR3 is TGCAGCGGGCGGACAGGATCTTGGGAGCAGTTCTTC.

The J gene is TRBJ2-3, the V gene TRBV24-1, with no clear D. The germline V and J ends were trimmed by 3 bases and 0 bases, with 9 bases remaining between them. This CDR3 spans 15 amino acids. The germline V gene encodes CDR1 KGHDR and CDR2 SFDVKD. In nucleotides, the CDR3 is TGTGCCACCAGTGATCCGTTCGCTAGCACAGATACGCAGTATTTT. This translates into CATSDPFASTDTQYF.

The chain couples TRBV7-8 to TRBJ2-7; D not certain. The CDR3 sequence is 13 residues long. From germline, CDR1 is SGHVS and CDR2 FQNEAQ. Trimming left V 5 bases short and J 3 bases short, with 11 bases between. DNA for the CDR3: TGTGCCAGCAGCCTAACCGGTTTCTACGAGCAGTACTTC. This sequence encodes CASSLTGFYEQYF.

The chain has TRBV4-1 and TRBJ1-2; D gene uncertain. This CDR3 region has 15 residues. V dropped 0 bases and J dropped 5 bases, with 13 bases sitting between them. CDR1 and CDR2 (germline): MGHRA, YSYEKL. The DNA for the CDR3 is TGCGCCAGCAGCCAAGACGGGCACTCGAGATATGGCTACACCTTC. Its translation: CASSQDGHSRYGYTF.

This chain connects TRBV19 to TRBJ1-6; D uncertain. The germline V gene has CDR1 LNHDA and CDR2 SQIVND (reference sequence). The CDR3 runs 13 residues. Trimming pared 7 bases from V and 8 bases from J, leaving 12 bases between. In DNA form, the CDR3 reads TGTGCCAGTACCTATACTGGGGATTCACCCCTCCACTTT. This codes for CASTYTGDSPLHF.

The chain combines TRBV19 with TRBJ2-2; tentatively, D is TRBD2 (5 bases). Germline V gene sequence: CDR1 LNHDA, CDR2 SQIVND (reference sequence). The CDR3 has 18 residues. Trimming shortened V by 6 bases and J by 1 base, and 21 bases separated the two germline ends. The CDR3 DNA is TGTGCCAGTAGATCAGATGGAGGTGACACCATGAACACCGGGGAGCTGTTTTTT. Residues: CASRSDGGDTMNTGELFF.

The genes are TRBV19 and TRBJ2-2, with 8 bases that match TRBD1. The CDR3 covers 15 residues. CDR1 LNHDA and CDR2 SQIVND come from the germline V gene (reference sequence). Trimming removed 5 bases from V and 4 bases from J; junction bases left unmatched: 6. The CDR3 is CASSARDRPTGELFF. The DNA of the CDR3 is TGTGCCAGTAGTGCCCGGGACAGGCCCACCGGGGAGCTGTTTTTT.

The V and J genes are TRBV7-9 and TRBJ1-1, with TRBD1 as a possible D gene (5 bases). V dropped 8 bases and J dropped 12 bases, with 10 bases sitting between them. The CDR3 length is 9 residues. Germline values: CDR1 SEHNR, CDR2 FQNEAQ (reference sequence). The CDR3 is CASGAITFF. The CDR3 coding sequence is TGTGCCAGCGGGGCCATCACTTTCTTT.

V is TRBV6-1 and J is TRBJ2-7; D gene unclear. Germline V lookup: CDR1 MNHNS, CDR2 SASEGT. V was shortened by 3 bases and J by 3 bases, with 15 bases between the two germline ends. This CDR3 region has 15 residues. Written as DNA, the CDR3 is TGTGCCAGCAGTGATTACCGGATAGTATTCTACGAGCAGTACTTC. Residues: CASSDYRIVFYEQYF.

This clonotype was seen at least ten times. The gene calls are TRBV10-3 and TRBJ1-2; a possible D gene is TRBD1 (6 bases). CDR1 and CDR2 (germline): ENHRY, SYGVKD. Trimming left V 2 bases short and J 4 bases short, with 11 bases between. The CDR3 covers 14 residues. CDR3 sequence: CAISEQGSAYGYTF. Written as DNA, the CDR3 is TGTGCCATCAGTGAGCAGGGGTCGGCCTATGGCTACACCTTC.

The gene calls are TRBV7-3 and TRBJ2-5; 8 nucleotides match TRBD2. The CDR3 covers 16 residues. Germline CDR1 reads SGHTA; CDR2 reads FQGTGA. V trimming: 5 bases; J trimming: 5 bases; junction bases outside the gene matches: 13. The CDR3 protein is CASSPSAGGGRETQYF. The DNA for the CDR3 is TGTGCCAGCAGCCCGTCCGCAGGCGGGGGGAGGGAGACCCAGTACTTC.

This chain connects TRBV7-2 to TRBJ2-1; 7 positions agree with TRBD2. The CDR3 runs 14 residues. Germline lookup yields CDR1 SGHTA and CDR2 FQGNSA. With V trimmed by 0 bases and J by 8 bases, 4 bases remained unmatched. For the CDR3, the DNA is TGTGCCAGCAGCTTAGCTGCGGGAGAGTATGAGCAGTTCTTC. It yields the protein CASSLAAGEYEQFF.

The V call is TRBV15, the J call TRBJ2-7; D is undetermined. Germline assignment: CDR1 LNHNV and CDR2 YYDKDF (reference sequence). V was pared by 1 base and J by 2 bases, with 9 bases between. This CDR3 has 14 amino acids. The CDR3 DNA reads TGTGCCACCAGCAGAGTATCGACCACCTACGAGCAGTACTTC. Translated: CATSRVSTTYEQYF.

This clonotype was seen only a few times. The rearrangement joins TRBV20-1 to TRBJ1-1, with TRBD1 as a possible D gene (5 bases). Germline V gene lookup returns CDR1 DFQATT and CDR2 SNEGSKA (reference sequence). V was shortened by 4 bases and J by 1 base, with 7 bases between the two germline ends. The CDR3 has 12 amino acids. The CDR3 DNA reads TGCAGTGCTAACGGGGGGAACACTGAAGCTTTCTTT. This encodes CSANGGNTEAFF.

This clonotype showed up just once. For the CDR3, the DNA is TGCAGTGCTAGAGATCTACAGGGGGCGGACTACGAGCAGTACTTC. Amino acids: CSARDLQGADYEQYF. This sequence joins TRBV20-1 and TRBJ2-7, with 9 bases lining up with TRBD1. Germline V gene data show CDR1 as DFQATT and CDR2 as SNEGSKA (reference sequence). The CDR3 sequence is 15 residues long. V trimming: 0 bases; J trimming: 3 bases; junction bases outside the gene matches: 6.

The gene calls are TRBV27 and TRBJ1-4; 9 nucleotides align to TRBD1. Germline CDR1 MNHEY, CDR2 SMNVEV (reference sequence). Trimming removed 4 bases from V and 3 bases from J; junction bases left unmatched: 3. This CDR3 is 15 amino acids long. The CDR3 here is CASSSRDRANEKLFF. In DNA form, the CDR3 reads TGTGCCAGCAGTTCCAGGGACAGGGCTAATGAAAAACTGTTTTTT.

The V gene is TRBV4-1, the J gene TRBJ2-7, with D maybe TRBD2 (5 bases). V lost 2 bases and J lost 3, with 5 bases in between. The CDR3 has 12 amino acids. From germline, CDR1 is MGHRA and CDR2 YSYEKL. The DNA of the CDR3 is TGCGCCAGCAGCCAACGGGGCTACGAGCAGTACTTC. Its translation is CASSQRGYEQYF.

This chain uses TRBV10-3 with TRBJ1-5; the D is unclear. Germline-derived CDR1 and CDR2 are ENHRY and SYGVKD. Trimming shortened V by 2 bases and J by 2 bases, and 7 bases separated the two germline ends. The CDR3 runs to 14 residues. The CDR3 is CAISEKRGNQPQHF. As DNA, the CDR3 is TGTGCCATCAGTGAGAAAAGGGGCAATCAGCCCCAGCATTTT.

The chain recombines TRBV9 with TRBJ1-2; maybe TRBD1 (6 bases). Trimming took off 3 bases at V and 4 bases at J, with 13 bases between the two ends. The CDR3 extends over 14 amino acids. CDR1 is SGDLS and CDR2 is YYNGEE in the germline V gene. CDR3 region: CASSESGTTYGYTF. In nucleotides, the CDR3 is TGTGCCAGCAGCGAGTCCGGGACAACCTATGGCTACACCTTC.

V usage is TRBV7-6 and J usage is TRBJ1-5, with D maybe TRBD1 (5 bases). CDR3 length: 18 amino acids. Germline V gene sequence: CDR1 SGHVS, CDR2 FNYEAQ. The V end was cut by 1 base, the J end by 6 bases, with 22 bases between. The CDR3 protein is CASSLVGTGDVRSQPQHF. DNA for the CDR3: TGTGCCAGCAGCTTAGTCGGAACAGGAGACGTACGTTCTCAGCCCCAGCATTTT.

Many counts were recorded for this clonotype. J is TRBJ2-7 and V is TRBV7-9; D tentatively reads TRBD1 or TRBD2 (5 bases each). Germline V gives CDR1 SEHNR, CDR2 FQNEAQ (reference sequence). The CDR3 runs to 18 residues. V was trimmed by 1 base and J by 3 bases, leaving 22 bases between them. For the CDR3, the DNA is TGTGCCAGCAGCTTAGTAGGGGTCGGGACGAGGACCCGCTACGAGCAGTACTTC. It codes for CASSLVGVGTRTRYEQYF.

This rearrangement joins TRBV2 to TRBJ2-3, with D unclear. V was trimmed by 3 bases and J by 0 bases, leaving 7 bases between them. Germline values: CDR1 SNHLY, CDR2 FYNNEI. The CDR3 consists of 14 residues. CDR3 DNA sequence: TGTGCCAGCAGTGAGGTTGACAGCACAGATACGCAGTATTTT. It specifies CASSEVDSTDTQYF.

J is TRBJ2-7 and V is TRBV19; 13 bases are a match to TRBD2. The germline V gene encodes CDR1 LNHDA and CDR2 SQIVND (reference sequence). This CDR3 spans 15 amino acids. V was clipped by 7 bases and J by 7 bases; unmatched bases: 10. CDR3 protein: CASTTSGGTWKEQYF. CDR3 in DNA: TGTGCCAGTACGACTAGCGGGGGGACGTGGAAGGAGCAGTACTTC.

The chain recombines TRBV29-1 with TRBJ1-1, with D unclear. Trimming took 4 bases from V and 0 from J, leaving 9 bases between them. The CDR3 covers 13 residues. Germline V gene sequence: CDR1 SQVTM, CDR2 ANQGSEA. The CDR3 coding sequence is TGCAGCGTTGGAAGGCAGCTGAACACTGAAGCTTTCTTT. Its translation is CSVGRQLNTEAFF. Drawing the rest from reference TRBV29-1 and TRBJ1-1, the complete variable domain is SAVISQKPSRDICQRGTSLTIQCQVDSQVTMMFWYRQQPGQSLTLIATANQGSEATYESGFVIDKFPISRPNLTFSTLTVSNMSPEDSSIYLCSVGRQLNTEAFFGQGTRLTVV.

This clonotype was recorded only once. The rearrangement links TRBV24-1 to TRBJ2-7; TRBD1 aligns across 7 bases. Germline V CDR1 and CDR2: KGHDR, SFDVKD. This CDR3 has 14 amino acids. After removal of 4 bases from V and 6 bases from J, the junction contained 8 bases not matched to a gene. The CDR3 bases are TGTGCCACCAGTGACCCGGACAGGATCGGCGAGCAGTACTTC. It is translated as CATSDPDRIGEQYF.

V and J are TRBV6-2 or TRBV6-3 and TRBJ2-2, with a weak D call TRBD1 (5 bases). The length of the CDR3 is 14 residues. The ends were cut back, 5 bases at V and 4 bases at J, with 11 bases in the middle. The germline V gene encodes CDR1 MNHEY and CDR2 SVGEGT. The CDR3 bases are TGTGCCAGCAGTGGCAGGGCTATCACCGGGGAGCTGTTTTTT. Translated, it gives CASSGRAITGELFF.

This CDR3 is CSVEDGLVPEQFF. DNA of the CDR3: TGCAGCGTTGAAGATGGGCTAGTGCCTGAGCAGTTCTTC. The chain is built from TRBV29-1 and TRBJ2-1; D uncertain. Germline lookup yields CDR1 SQVTM and CDR2 ANQGSEA. V was clipped by 0 bases and J by 9 bases, with 12 bases between them. This CDR3 has 13 residues.